Many counts were recorded for the clone carrying this TCR beta chain. The antigen is unknown. This entry comes from a study of blood T cells in healthy people across ages. Trimming at V came to 3 bases and at J to 3 bases, leaving 15 bases not matched to a gene. Germline CDR1 reads SGHTA; CDR2 reads FQGNSA. This CDR3 comprises 18 residues. Collection of 8.5 to 10 milliliters of peripheral blood was performed for each donor. The use of a sample-barcoded 5' primer and a J-beta primer mix characterized a second PCR of roughly 6 to 11 cycles. A single record per CDR3 protein comes from TCRdb applying MiXCR to the 5' RACE reads. The sample shows some 700,000 distinct CDR3 sequences, approximately 43% of them seen only once. Study-wide results and limits: CMV status of donors was not determined, possibly confounding expanded clonotype changes.

Material: blood. The clonotype originates from a woman in her sixties or seventies in good health. The V gene is TRBV7-2, the J gene TRBJ2-7, with 9 bases fitting TRBD1. CDR3 residues: CASSFSTGGLYSRYEQYF. The CDR3 nucleotides are TGTGCCAGCAGCTTTAGCACAGGGGGCTTATACTCACGCTACGAGCAGTACTTC.